The rows below give T cell receptor beta chains drawn from one sample of a study of blood T cells in healthy people across ages. MiXCR, applied by TCRdb to the 5' RACE reads, yields one record per CDR3 protein. The top ten hold about 20% of the sample, which has 700,000 to 950,000 distinct CDR3 sequences, roughly 64% seen once. The source material was blood. All receptors come from a man aged 25 to 40 in good health. CDR3s include the opening cysteine and the closing phenylalanine or tryptophan. The D gene is left open where the match is weak. Some rows have no size entry. The others give once, few or many, or a class for an expanded clone.

clone size	D gene	V gene	J gene	CDR3 DNA	CDR3 protein
few	-	TRBV28	TRBJ1-6	TGTGCCAGCAGTTCCTACGGGGCCTTGTTCGTCTTAAGCTCCTATAATTCACCCCTCCACTTT	CASSSYGALFVLSSYNSPLHF
-	-	TRBV20-1	TRBJ1-5	TGCAGTGCCCCTCAGGGTACGCCTGGCAATCAGCCCCAGCATTTT	CSAPQGTPGNQPQHF
-	-	TRBV11-2	TRBJ2-5	TGTGCCAGCAGCTTAGGGCGTGATGTAGAGACCCAGTACTTC	CASSLGRDVETQYF
-	-	TRBV12-3/TRBV12-4	TRBJ1-2	TGTGCCAGCGGTTTCCAGGGTAACTATGGCTACACCTTC	CASGFQGNYGYTF
-	-	TRBV28	TRBJ2-4	TGTGCCAGCAGTTTAGGGGAGGCCATTCAGTACTTC	CASSLGEAIQYF
-	TRBD2	TRBV3-1	TRBJ2-3	TGTGCCAGCAGCCAATTTGCGGGGGAGTTAGGCACAGATACGCAGTATTTT	CASSQFAGELGTDTQYF
-	TRBD1	TRBV15	TRBJ2-7	TGTGCCACCAGCAGAAGGGACAGCCCTTACGAGCAGTACTTC	CATSRRDSPYEQYF
-	TRBD1	TRBV6-5	TRBJ1-2	TGTGCCAGCAGTTTCAATACAGGGGGCACGTCTACCTATGGCTACACCTTC	CASSFNTGGTSTYGYTF
few	-	TRBV20-1	TRBJ2-5	TGCAGTGCTGCTAGTATGGAGACCCAGTACTTC	CSAASMETQYF
-	TRBD1	TRBV27	TRBJ2-7	TGTGCCAGCAGTCACACAATACAGGGGGCCCGAAACGAGCAGTACTTC	CASSHTIQGARNEQYF
-	-	TRBV4-1	TRBJ2-3	TGCGCCAGCAGCCACTTCCTCTCGGCAGATACGCAGTATTTT	CASSHFLSADTQYF
few	-	TRBV2	TRBJ2-7	TGTGCCAGCAGTGCGTTAAGCGTTCCTCTCAGCGAGCAGTACTTC	CASSALSVPLSEQYF
-	TRBD1	TRBV11-3	TRBJ2-3	TGTGCCAGCAGCCAAACGACAGGGCTAACCACAGATACGCAGTATTTT	CASSQTTGLTTDTQYF
-	-	TRBV24-1	TRBJ2-5	TGTGCCACCAGTGATTCGGCGACCCAAGAGACCCAGTACTTC	CATSDSATQETQYF
-	-	TRBV18	TRBJ2-3	TGTGCCAGCTCACCACCGATTAAAACAGATACGCAGTATTTT	CASSPPIKTDTQYF
-	-	TRBV6-6	TRBJ1-5	TGTGCCAGCAGCTACAACCCGACAGGTAGCAATCAGCCCCAGCATTTT	CASSYNPTGSNQPQHF
-	-	TRBV6-5	TRBJ1-2	TGTGCCAGCAGTTTCCAGAGGCAGTATGGCTACACCTTC	CASSFQRQYGYTF
few	-	TRBV6-7	TRBJ1-2	TGTGCCAGCAGGAAGGTTGGGAATGGAAGCGCCTATGGCTACACCTTC	CASRKVGNGSAYGYTF
-	-	TRBV3-1	TRBJ2-7	TGTGCCAGCAGCCCCTCACAGGGATCCTACGAGCAGTACTTC	CASSPSQGSYEQYF
few	-	TRBV10-3	TRBJ1-1	TGTGCCATCAGTGAGTTGGGGGCTAACACTGAAGCTTTCTTT	CAISELGANTEAFF
-	TRBD2	TRBV4-2	TRBJ2-5	TGTGCCAGCAGCCAGTCCGGTGCTAGCGGGGGTCAAGAGACCCAGTACTTC	CASSQSGASGGQETQYF
few	TRBD1	TRBV7-2	TRBJ2-1	TGTGCCAGCAGCCTCGGGACAGGGGGTGTCAATGAGCAGTTCTTC	CASSLGTGGVNEQFF
few	-	TRBV18	TRBJ2-3	TGTGCCAGCTCACCACCACAGGGCGGGGATACGCAGTATTTT	CASSPPQGGDTQYF
-	-	TRBV5-1	TRBJ2-1	TGCGCCAGCAGAATTCCGGAGGGGGAGACCCAGTTCTTC	CASRIPEGETQFF
-	-	TRBV4-2	TRBJ2-5	TGTGCCAGCAGCCGCCGACCGCCCGGACTGCGACAAGAGACCCAGTACTTC	CASSRRPPGLRQETQYF
many	-	TRBV7-2	TRBJ2-4	TGTGCCAGCAGCGTAGCCCTAGCCAAAAACATTCAGTACTTC	CASSVALAKNIQYF
-	TRBD2	TRBV7-3	TRBJ2-3	TGTGCCAGCAGCTGGGGACTAGCTGCAGATACGCAGTATTTT	CASSWGLAADTQYF
-	TRBD1	TRBV4-2	TRBJ1-2	TGTGCCAGCAGCCAAGAATCCTGGACAGGGGCCAACTATGGCTACACCTTC	CASSQESWTGANYGYTF
-	-	TRBV4-1	TRBJ2-7	TGCGCCAGCAGCCAAGGGACACCCTCCTACGAGCAGTACTTC	CASSQGTPSYEQYF
few	-	TRBV6-5	TRBJ2-1	TGTGCCAGCAGTTACAACCTGGTTAGGAATGAGCAGTTCTTC	CASSYNLVRNEQFF
-	-	TRBV7-9	TRBJ2-1	TGTGCCAGCAGTTTGGGCGGGCCAAGCTCCTACAATGAGCAGTTCTTC	CASSLGGPSSYNEQFF
-	-	TRBV20-1	TRBJ1-2	TGCAGTGCTAGAGGCATTTCAGGCTTCTGGGTCGATGATGGCTACACCTTC	CSARGISGFWVDDGYTF
few	TRBD2	TRBV15	TRBJ2-3	TGTGCCACCAGCAAAATGGCCCAGCTAGCGGGATGGGATACGCAGTATTTT	CATSKMAQLAGWDTQYF
-	-	TRBV5-1	TRBJ2-5	TGCGCCAGCAGCTTGGATCCGGGACTTCAAGAGACCCAGTACTTC	CASSLDPGLQETQYF
-	TRBD2	TRBV24-1	TRBJ2-1	TGTGCCACCAGTGATTCCAAGCCCCCGACTAGCGGGAGGGCCAGGAATGAGCAGTTCTTC	CATSDSKPPTSGRARNEQFF
many	TRBD2	TRBV6-2/TRBV6-3	TRBJ2-3	TGTGCCAGCGCAATAGCGGGAGTGGGCACAGATACGCAGTATTTT	CASAIAGVGTDTQYF
-	-	TRBV7-6	TRBJ2-3	TGTGCCAGCAGCCAGCTCACAGGTACGCAGTATTTT	CASSQLTGTQYF
-	TRBD2	TRBV29-1	TRBJ2-5	TGCAGCGTGGCGGTGGGAGGGCTGGAAGAGACCCAGTACTTC	CSVAVGGLEETQYF
-	-	TRBV12-3/TRBV12-4	TRBJ1-6	TGTGCCAGCAGTTTCGACCAGAGCTCCTATAATTCACCCCTCCACTTT	CASSFDQSSYNSPLHF
few	-	TRBV6-6	TRBJ2-5	TGTGCCAGCAGTTACGGCAGGGAGAGGGAGACCCAGTACTTC	CASSYGRERETQYF